This T cell receptor beta chain comes out of a study of cytomegalovirus exposure and HLA in healthy donors. PCR primers comprised 60 Vbeta and 13 Jbeta primers. TCRdb's copy holds only in-frame clones and misses some; the assay was immunoSEQ multiplex PCR. The sample includes 150,000 to 200,000 clones, approximately 81% seen only once; the top ten take about 0.26%. Per germline, CDR1 SGHAT and CDR2 FQNNGV. The CDR3 is made up of 12 amino acids. V lost 5 bases and J 7 bases, leaving 9 bases between the germline ends. Notes on the study in general: It emerged from a later analysis that several of the most significant clusters appeared to be linked to common viral pathogens. Sequencing likely produced, as an artifact, a cluster of highly shared sequence variants.

Concerning this clone itself: Its antigen is unknown.

J is TRBJ2-1 and V is TRBV11-2, with D hard to call. Input material: PBMCs. This TCR was recovered from a boy aged 5 to 17 in good health and CMV-seronegative. DNA of the CDR3: TGTGCCAGCAGCCTTCAGACTAATGAGCAGTTCTTC. It is translated as CASSLQTNEQFF.